Here is one T cell receptor (beta chain) with its context. In the original processing: By means of reference gene primer amplification, nucleated cell counts were estimated. Using immunoSEQ multiplex PCR, the repertoire was profiled, and TCRdb retains in-frame clones only, with some absent. The D gene and trimming were derived from the DNA, and the V and J assignments and clone size from that table. The sample has about 160,000 clones, 80% seen once. The germline V gene encodes CDR1 SGHDT and CDR2 YYEEEE. Trimming cost V 4 bases and J 6 bases, with 8 bases left between them. CDR3 length: 13 residues. The data stem from a study of blood T cell repertoires in COVID-19. Those enrolled, adults aged roughly 18 to 90 years, came from about two dozen US areas. Cohort placement rested on clinical history that participants reported themselves.

V and J are TRBV5-6 and TRBJ1-6; D gene uncertain. The clonotype was recovered from a woman aged 60-75 years who had recovered from COVID-19. Sequenced sample: PBMCs or T cells enriched from blood (not recorded which). The CDR3: CASSTGGNSPLHF. The CDR3 bases are TGTGCCAGCAGCACCGGAGGTAATTCACCCCTCCACTTT.